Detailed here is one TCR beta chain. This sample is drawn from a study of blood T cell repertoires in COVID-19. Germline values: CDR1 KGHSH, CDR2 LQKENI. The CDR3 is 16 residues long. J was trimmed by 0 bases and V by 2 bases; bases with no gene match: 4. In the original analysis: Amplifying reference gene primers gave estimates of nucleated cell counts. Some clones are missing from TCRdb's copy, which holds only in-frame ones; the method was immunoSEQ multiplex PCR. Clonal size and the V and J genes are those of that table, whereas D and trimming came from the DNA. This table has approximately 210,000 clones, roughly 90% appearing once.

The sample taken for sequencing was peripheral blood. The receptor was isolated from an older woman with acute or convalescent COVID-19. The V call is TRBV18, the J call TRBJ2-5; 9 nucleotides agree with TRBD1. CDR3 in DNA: TGTGCCAGCTCACCAGGGACAGGGTTCCACCAAGAGACCCAGTACTTC. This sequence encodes CASSPGTGFHQETQYF. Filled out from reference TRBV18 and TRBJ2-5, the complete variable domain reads NAGVMQNPRHLVRRRGQEARLRCSPMKGHSHVYWYRQLPEEGLKFMVYLQKENIIDESGMPKERFSAEFPKEGPSILRIQQVVRGDSAAYFCASSPGTGFHQETQYFGPGTRLLVL.